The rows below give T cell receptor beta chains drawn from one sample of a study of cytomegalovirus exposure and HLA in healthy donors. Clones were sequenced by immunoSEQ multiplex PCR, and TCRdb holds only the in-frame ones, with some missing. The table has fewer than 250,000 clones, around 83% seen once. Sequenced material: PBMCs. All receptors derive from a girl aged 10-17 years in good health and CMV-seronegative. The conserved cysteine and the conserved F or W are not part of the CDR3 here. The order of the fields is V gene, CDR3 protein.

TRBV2	ASSVQGPLNNEQF
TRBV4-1	ASSQVASGEAF
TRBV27	ASSLAGISYTQY
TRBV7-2	ASRPQADSNQPQH
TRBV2	ASSGVGGDQPQH
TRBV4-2	ASSQGPKGLAGVSTPGELF
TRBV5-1	ASGNGGTGQGTYEQY
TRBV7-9	ASSPRLMAKNIQY
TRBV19	ASSIGGLNTEAF
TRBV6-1	ASSGTGQRFSYEQY
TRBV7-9	ASSRRGSSVDTQY
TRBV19	AQGTRGQRGRIPSEAF
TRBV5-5	ASSLGQVANEKLF
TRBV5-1	ASSLDARAYSTEAF
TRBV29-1	SVDPGVAGTQY
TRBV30	AWSLTGLEWEKLF
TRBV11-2	ASSLNGQGNQPQH
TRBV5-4	ASSLDQGVLYEQY
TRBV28	ASSFSPDSYGYT
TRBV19	ASSIVHEAREQY
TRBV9	ASSSGTGGNYGYT
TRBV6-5	ASSYEGGDTQY
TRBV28	ASSLRVDTEAF
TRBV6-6	ASSYSETSGIYEQY
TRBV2	ASSWTRLTDTQY
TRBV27	ASSLTGAHRSNYGYT
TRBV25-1	ASSELGEYGYT
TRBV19	ASSIVGRVNTEAF
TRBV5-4	ASSHQQGPDYT
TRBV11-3	ASSLRGGETQY